This passage covers 30 T cell receptor beta chains from one sample sequenced in a study of pediatric ulcerative colitis. Generated by immunoSEQ multiplex PCR, the TCRdb table keeps only in-frame clones and is missing some. The table has 15,000 or so clones, over 80% seen once. Sequencing was done on a sample of blood. Receptors originate from a boy between 10 and 17 years old with moderate ulcerative colitis.

This chain connects TRBV6-1 to TRBJ1-1; no reliable D call. V lost 2 bases and J 0 bases, leaving 7 bases between the germline ends. This CDR3 region has 14 residues. Looked up from germline, CDR1 is MNHNS and CDR2 is SASEGT. CDR3 sequence: CASSELSMNTEAFF. The CDR3 region has the DNA TGTGCCAGCAGTGAACTCAGCATGAACACTGAAGCTTTCTTT.

This clone was observed once. This chain joins TRBV21-1 and TRBJ1-2; the table's D call, TRBD1, has no DNA check behind it. TRBV21-1 is an annotated pseudogene. CDR3 length: 15 amino acids. For the CDR3, the DNA is TGTGCCAGCAGCAAAGGTTTCAGGTTTAACTATGGCTACACCTTC. Protein product: CASSKGFRFNYGYTF.

The chain has TRBV4-2 and TRBJ2-7; 9 nucleotides align to TRBD2. Germline assignment: CDR1 LGHNA and CDR2 YNFKEQ. With 0 bases clipped from V and 0 bases from J, the junction kept 9 bases outside the gene matches. The CDR3 sequence is 18 residues long. The CDR3 nucleotides are TGTGCCAGCAGCCAAGAAGGTTCACTAGCGGGCCTCTCCTACGAGCAGTACTTC. It encodes CASSQEGSLAGLSYEQYF.

V and J are TRBV7-6 and TRBJ2-2; unclear D gene. Germline V CDR1 and CDR2: SGHVS, FNYEAQ. The ends were cut back, 3 bases at V and 7 bases at J, with 18 bases in the middle. The CDR3 spans 16 residues. CDR3 protein: CASSFVADPPNGELFF. In DNA, the CDR3 is TGTGCCAGCAGCTTCGTAGCCGACCCGCCCAACGGGGAGCTGTTTTTT.

This chain uses TRBV19 with TRBJ1-5; perhaps TRBD1 as D (6 bases). The germline V gene encodes CDR1 LNHDA and CDR2 SQIVND (reference sequence). Trimming pared 7 bases from V and 5 bases from J, leaving 15 bases between. The CDR3 contains 14 residues. CDR3 residues: CASTPDSNYQPQHF. The CDR3 DNA sequence: TGTGCCAGTACCCCGGACAGTAACTATCAGCCCCAGCATTTT.

The chain joins TRBV5-1 to TRBJ2-1; perhaps TRBD2 as D (6 bases). Per germline, CDR1 SGHRS and CDR2 YFSETQ. V was trimmed by 3 bases and J by 0 bases, leaving 16 bases between them. The CDR3 has 17 amino acids. The CDR3 spells CASSYPDYGGSYNEQFF. The CDR3 nucleotides read TGCGCCAGCAGCTACCCAGATTACGGGGGCTCCTACAATGAGCAGTTCTTC.

The chain joins TRBV10-2 to TRBJ1-1, with 7 bases fitting TRBD1. Trimming removed 4 bases from V and 1 base from J; junction bases left unmatched: 0. The CDR3 extends over 13 amino acids. Germline-derived CDR1 and CDR2 are WSHSY and SAAADI. The CDR3 protein is CASSAGGNTEAFF. Here the CDR3 DNA reads TGCGCCAGCAGTGCAGGGGGGAACACTGAAGCTTTCTTT.

This rearrangement joins TRBV10-1 to TRBJ1-4; 11 bases line up with TRBD1. The J segment lost 8 bases and the V segment lost 7 bases, leaving 9 bases of the junction unmatched. Germline V gene data show CDR1 as WNHNN and CDR2 as SYGVQD (reference sequence). The CDR3 is made up of 15 amino acids. CDR3 sequence reads: CASILRRDRGEKLFF. CDR3 in DNA: TGCGCCAGCATCCTGCGCCGGGACAGGGGGGAAAAACTGTTTTTT.

This clone was picked up a small number of times. The gene calls are TRBV4-1 and TRBJ1-1; D not certain. The V and J ends lost 3 bases and 12 bases respectively, with 26 bases between them. The CDR3 length is 16 residues. Germline V lookup: CDR1 MGHRA, CDR2 YSYEKL. The CDR3 DNA reads as TGCGCCAGCAGCCAGGGCCGAACGGGGTACCTTGTGATTTCTTTCTTT. This sequence encodes CASSQGRTGYLVISFF.

The gene calls are TRBV5-1 and TRBJ2-1, with 7 bases aligning to TRBD2. Germline V CDR1 and CDR2: SGHRS, YFSETQ. The CDR3 spans 14 residues. The V and J ends lost 4 bases and 8 bases, in that order; junction bases with no gene match: 9. The CDR3 DNA reads TGCGCCAGCAGCGCGTCGGGAGGTAGTTATGAGCAGTTCTTC. Protein sequence: CASSASGGSYEQFF.

The V call is TRBV6-1, the J call TRBJ1-2; tentative D call: TRBD1 (5 bases). This CDR3 contains 14 residues. Trimming pared 7 bases from V and 6 bases from J, leaving 18 bases between. Germline CDR1 reads MNHNS; CDR2 reads SASEGT. The CDR3: CASTPGGGGDGYTF. The CDR3 DNA follows: TGTGCCAGCACCCCGGGGGGGGGAGGCGATGGCTACACCTTC.

The chain links TRBV7-9 to TRBJ1-1; possibly TRBD1 for D (6 bases). This CDR3 spans 15 amino acids. CDR1 and CDR2 (germline): SEHNR, FQNEAQ (reference sequence). V lost 5 bases, J lost 3 bases, and 16 bases lay in between. The CDR3 bases are TGTGCCAGCAGCGACCAGACAGGAGGTCACACTGAAGCTTTCTTT. Translating it yields CASSDQTGGHTEAFF.

The chain is built from TRBV7-9 and TRBJ1-5; the match to TRBD1 covers 11 bases. Germline V gene lookup returns CDR1 SEHNR and CDR2 FQNEAQ (reference sequence). The V and J ends lost 5 bases and 8 bases, in that order; junction bases with no gene match: 11. CDR3 size: 16 residues. The CDR3 sequence: CASSPYGTGGREPQHF. The CDR3 DNA reads TGTGCCAGCAGCCCGTACGGGACAGGGGGAAGGGAGCCCCAGCATTTT.

V usage is TRBV9 and J usage is TRBJ1-1, with a weak D call TRBD1 (6 bases). The CDR3 is 15 residues long. CDR1 SGDLS and CDR2 YYNGEE come from the germline V gene. V dropped 2 bases and J dropped 4 bases, with 15 bases sitting between them. The CDR3 spells CASSVAGEFFTEAFF. The CDR3 DNA reads TGTGCCAGCAGCGTGGCAGGGGAGTTCTTCACTGAAGCTTTCTTT.

This chain joins TRBV4-2 and TRBJ2-2; D possibly corresponds to TRBD2 (6 bases). Germline V CDR1 and CDR2: LGHNA, YNFKEQ. The length of the CDR3 is 15 residues. The V and J ends lost 0 bases and 4 bases respectively, with 9 bases between them. The CDR3 nucleotides are TGTGCCAGCAGCCAAGATTCCGGGGGCACCGGGGAGCTGTTTTTT. As protein: CASSQDSGGTGELFF.

CDR3 sequence: CASSLGPGSNQPQHF. DNA for the CDR3: TGCGCCAGCAGCTTAGGACCTGGGAGCAATCAGCCCCAGCATTTT. The chain employs TRBV5-1 and TRBJ1-5; D is unresolved. V lost 2 bases and J 1 base, leaving 10 bases between the germline ends. This CDR3 comprises 15 residues. Germline V gives CDR1 SGHRS, CDR2 YFSETQ.

The gene calls are TRBV6-1 and TRBJ2-7; D is possibly TRBD1 (5 bases). CDR3 length: 15 residues. The V end lost 1 base, the J end lost 2 bases, and 12 bases lay between the germline ends. The germline gives CDR1 MNHNS, CDR2 SASEGT. CDR3 bases: TGTGCCAGCAGTGAAGGGGCAGGGCCGACCTACGAGCAGTACTTC. Translation: CASSEGAGPTYEQYF.

The CDR3: CASSFRSGLYGYTF. DNA of the CDR3: TGTGCCAGCAGCTTCCGGTCAGGGCTCTATGGCTACACCTTC. V usage is TRBV5-5 and J usage is TRBJ1-2; weak D call: TRBD1 (5 bases). Trimming took 2 bases from V and 4 from J, leaving 12 bases between them. This CDR3 spans 14 amino acids. CDR1 is SGHKS and CDR2 is YYEKEE in the germline V gene (reference sequence).

V and J are TRBV20-1 and TRBJ2-1; the D is unclear. The length of the CDR3 is 11 residues. Germline CDR1 is DFQATT and CDR2 is SNEGSKA (reference sequence). Deletions cut 0 bases from V and 10 bases from J, with 7 bases between. CDR3: CSARDSREQFF. DNA of the CDR3: TGCAGTGCTAGAGATTCGAGGGAGCAGTTCTTC.

The V and J genes are TRBV19 and TRBJ2-3; 9 bases are shared with TRBD1. CDR3 length: 18 amino acids. Germline V lookup: CDR1 LNHDA, CDR2 SQIVND (reference sequence). V was clipped by 4 bases and J by 2 bases; unmatched bases: 13. The DNA for the CDR3 is TGTGCCAGTAGTAGTCACTATCCACAGGGGGCAGACACAGATACGCAGTATTTT. Protein sequence: CASSSHYPQGADTDTQYF. Based on the CDR3 plus reference TRBV19 and TRBJ2-3, the full variable domain is DGGITQSPKYLFRKEGQNVTLSCEQNLNHDAMYWYRQDPGQGLRLIYYSQIVNDFQKGDIAEGYSVSREKKESFPLTVTSAQKNPTAFYLCASSSHYPQGADTDTQYFGPGTRLTVL.

This clone was seen a single time. V and J are TRBV27 and TRBJ2-1; D is unclear. Trimming shortened V by 4 bases and J by 3 bases, and 10 bases separated the two germline ends. Germline CDR1 and CDR2: MNHEY and SMNVEV (reference sequence). The CDR3 has 14 amino acids. As DNA, the CDR3 is TGTGCCAGCAGTTCTCGAACCCTCTACAATGAGCAGTTCTTC. As protein: CASSSRTLYNEQFF.

The chain recombines TRBV30 with TRBJ2-2, with D maybe TRBD1 (5 bases). Germline values: CDR1 GTSNPN, CDR2 SVGIG (reference sequence). This CDR3 comprises 13 residues. V was cut by 0 bases and J by 5 bases, with 7 bases left in between. The CDR3 sequence is CAWSVTGTGELFF. The CDR3 nucleotides read TGTGCCTGGAGTGTAACAGGTACCGGGGAGCTGTTTTTT.

The chain uses TRBV7-8 and TRBJ2-2, with D uncertain. V was clipped by 2 bases and J by 1 base, with 5 bases between them. The CDR3 sequence is 14 residues long. The germline V gene encodes CDR1 SGHVS and CDR2 FQNEAQ. In DNA, the CDR3 is TGTGCCAGCAGCTTAAGGGAGAACACCGGGGAGCTGTTTTTT. Its translation is CASSLRENTGELFF.

The CDR3 here is CAYYPGHRQNTEAFF. The CDR3 bases are TGTGCCTACTACCCGGGACACCGGCAGAACACTGAAGCTTTCTTT. The gene calls are TRBV2 and TRBJ1-1, with D perhaps matching TRBD1 (6 bases). The CDR3 covers 15 residues. Per the germline V gene, CDR1 is SNHLY and CDR2 is FYNNEI. V was clipped by 11 bases and J by 1 base, with 20 bases between them.

The DNA of the CDR3 is TGTGCCAGCAGTGACGGCAGCAACTACGAGCAGTACTTC. Translating gives CASSDGSNYEQYF. V is TRBV6-1 and J is TRBJ2-7; D is undetermined. Germline CDR1 reads MNHNS; CDR2 reads SASEGT. CDR3 length equals 13 residues. Trimming removed 3 bases at V and 3 bases at J, with 9 bases between.

This clone appeared a single time. The chain combines TRBV9 with TRBJ2-7; 7 nucleotides match TRBD2. The CDR3 runs 14 residues. Unmatched junction bases numbered 5, after V lost 4 bases and J lost 1 base. Germline CDR1 reads SGDLS; CDR2 reads YYNGEE. The CDR3 here is CASSSSGASYEQYF. In DNA, the CDR3 is TGTGCCAGCAGCTCCAGCGGGGCTTCCTACGAGCAGTACTTC.

The chain links TRBV28 to TRBJ1-2; D not certain. V dropped 2 bases and J dropped 4 bases, with 8 bases sitting between them. This CDR3 region has 13 residues. Per germline, CDR1 MDHEN and CDR2 SYDVKM. CDR3 sequence: CASSLRGIYGYTF. The CDR3 DNA reads as TGTGCCAGCAGTTTACGCGGGATCTATGGCTACACCTTC.

This rearrangement joins TRBV19 to TRBJ2-3; D may match TRBD1 or TRBD2 (6 bases each). The CDR3 covers 15 residues. Germline V gives CDR1 LNHDA, CDR2 SQIVND (reference sequence). V lost 9 bases to trimming and J lost 5 bases, with 21 bases between them. The CDR3 spells CASCTRGRGEDTQYF. The CDR3 bases are TGTGCCAGCTGCACACGGGGGCGCGGGGAAGATACGCAGTATTTT.

The chain is built from TRBV2 and TRBJ2-1, with a possible D match to TRBD2 (6 bases). Trimming stripped 4 bases from V and 3 bases from J, with 16 bases between. Germline V gene sequence: CDR1 SNHLY, CDR2 FYNNEI. This CDR3 contains 16 residues. CDR3 loop: CASSGTRGAIYNEQFF. CDR3 bases: TGTGCCAGCAGTGGAACGCGGGGCGCTATCTACAATGAGCAGTTCTTC. The full variable domain, in which reference TRBV2 and TRBJ2-1 provide the parts outside the CDR3, is EPEVTQTPSHQVTQMGQEVILRCVPISNHLYFYWYRQILGQKVEFLVSFYNNEISEKSEIFDDQFSVERPDGSNFTLKIRSTKLEDSAMYFCASSGTRGAIYNEQFFGPGTRLTVL.

The CDR3 sequence: CASSQDYVQGSTEAFF. The CDR3 nucleotides read TGCGCCAGCAGCCAAGATTACGTTCAGGGAAGCACTGAAGCTTTCTTT. The chain joins TRBV4-3 to TRBJ1-1; a weak D match, TRBD1 (5 bases). Between the trimmed V and J ends, which lost 0 bases and 4 bases, there was a span of 15 bases. CDR3 size: 16 residues. Germline values: CDR1 LGHNA, CDR2 YSLEER.